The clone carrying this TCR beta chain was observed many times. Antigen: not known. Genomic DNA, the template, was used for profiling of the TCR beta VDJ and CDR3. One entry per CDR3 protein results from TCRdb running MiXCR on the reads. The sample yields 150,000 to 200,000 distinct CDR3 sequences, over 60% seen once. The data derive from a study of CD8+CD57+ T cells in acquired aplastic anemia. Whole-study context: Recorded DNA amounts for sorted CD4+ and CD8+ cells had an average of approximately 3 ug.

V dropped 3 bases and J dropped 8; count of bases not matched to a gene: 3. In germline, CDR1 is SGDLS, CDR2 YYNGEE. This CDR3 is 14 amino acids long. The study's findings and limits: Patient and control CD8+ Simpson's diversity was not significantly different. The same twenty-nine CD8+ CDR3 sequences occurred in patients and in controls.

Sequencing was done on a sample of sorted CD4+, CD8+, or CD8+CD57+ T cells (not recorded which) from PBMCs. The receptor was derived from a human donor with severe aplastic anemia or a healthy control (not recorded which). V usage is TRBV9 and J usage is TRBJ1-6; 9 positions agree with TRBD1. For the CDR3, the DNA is TGTGCCAGCAGCGCGGGACAGGGCCATTCACCCCTCCACTTT. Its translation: CASSAGQGHSPLHF.